One sample yielded the 9 T cell receptor beta chains listed below, sequenced in a study of blood T cell repertoires in COVID-19. Measured with immunoSEQ multiplex PCR; TCRdb has only the in-frame clones, and not every one. The sample shows roughly 230,000 clones, roughly 84% of them seen only once. Material for sequencing was peripheral blood. These receptors were taken from a man aged 50 to 59 with active or convalescent COVID-19.

The genes are TRBV2 and TRBJ1-2; TRBD1 matches 8 bases. Looked up from germline, CDR1 is SNHLY and CDR2 is FYNNEI. V was clipped by 7 bases and J by 6 bases; unmatched bases: 10. CDR3 length: 14 amino acids. The CDR3 DNA reads TGTGCCAGCATCCCAGGGGGCTGGGATAATGGCTACACCTTC. Its translation: CASIPGGWDNGYTF.

A few counts support this clone. The chain employs TRBV6-1 and TRBJ2-2; no clear D gene. CDR1 is MNHNS and CDR2 is SASEGT in the germline V gene. Trimming took off 1 base at V and 6 bases at J, with 18 bases between the two ends. The CDR3 spans 17 residues. CDR3 protein: CASSEGRVVLPAGELFF. The CDR3 DNA is TGTGCCAGCAGTGAAGGCCGAGTCGTGCTCCCCGCCGGGGAGCTGTTTTTT.

The V and J genes are TRBV5-4 and TRBJ2-2; the match to TRBD1 covers 8 bases. Germline CDR1 SGHNT, CDR2 YYREEE (reference sequence). V lost 2 bases and J lost 5; bases outside the gene matches: 5. The CDR3 is 15 residues long. DNA of the CDR3: TGTGCCAGCAGCTTCGGACAGGGAAGGACCGGGGAGCTGTTTTTT. Its protein product is CASSFGQGRTGELFF.

This chain uses TRBV5-1 with TRBJ2-7; 7 bases agree with TRBD2. Germline V gene sequence: CDR1 SGHRS, CDR2 YFSETQ. The CDR3 loop spans 14 amino acids. V lost 3 bases and J lost 4; bases outside the gene matches: 7. As DNA, the CDR3 is TGCGCCAGCAGCTCCGGCGGGGGACGATACGAGCAGTACTTC. Protein: CASSSGGGRYEQYF.

The chain has TRBV29-1 and TRBJ1-1; a weak D match, TRBD1 (5 bases). Germline assignment: CDR1 SQVTM and CDR2 ANQGSEA. V lost 1 base and J lost 1, with 7 bases in between. This CDR3 is 13 amino acids long. The CDR3 region has the DNA TGCAGCGTTGAAGGACAGAGGAACACTGAAGCTTTCTTT. It translates to CSVEGQRNTEAFF.

The chain uses TRBV3-1 (or the pseudogene TRBV3-2) and TRBJ2-3; 9 nucleotides line up with TRBD1. The CDR3 has 15 amino acids. V gave up 2 bases and J gave up 6 bases; unmatched junction bases: 6. The germline CDR1 and CDR2 sequences are LGHDT and YNNKEL (reference sequence). The CDR3 coding sequence is TGTGCCAGCAGCCAAACAGGGGGCGCATGGGATACGCAGTATTTT. Protein: CASSQTGGAWDTQYF.

This clone showed up just a few times. V usage is TRBV25-1 and J usage is TRBJ1-4, with 9 bases that match TRBD1. The junction had 13 bases not matched to a gene; V was cut back by 5 bases and J by 6 bases. The CDR3 has 17 amino acids. Germline CDR1 is MGHDK and CDR2 is SYGVNS. As DNA, the CDR3 is TGTGCCAGCAGTCACCCAGGGACAGGGCGCTTAGATGAAAAACTGTTTTTT. This codes for CASSHPGTGRLDEKLFF.

The rearrangement joins TRBV5-4 to TRBJ2-2; 10 bases agree with TRBD1. The CDR3 covers 15 residues. V gave up 5 bases and J gave up 4 bases; unmatched junction bases: 5. Germline V gene sequence: CDR1 SGHNT, CDR2 YYREEE (reference sequence). The DNA of the CDR3 is TGTGCCAGCAGTTCGGGACAGGGGTTCACCGGGGAGCTGTTTTTT. Amino acid sequence: CASSSGQGFTGELFF.

The rearrangement uses TRBV27 and TRBJ1-1; TRBD1 matches 8 bases. The J segment lost 8 bases and the V segment lost 5 bases, leaving 13 bases of the junction unmatched. The V gene's germline CDR1 is MNHEY and CDR2 SMNVEV (reference sequence). The CDR3 is made up of 15 amino acids. The CDR3 region has the DNA TGTGCCAGCAGTCTCCGACAGGGGCGGACCACCGAAGCTTTCTTT. It specifies CASSLRQGRTTEAFF.